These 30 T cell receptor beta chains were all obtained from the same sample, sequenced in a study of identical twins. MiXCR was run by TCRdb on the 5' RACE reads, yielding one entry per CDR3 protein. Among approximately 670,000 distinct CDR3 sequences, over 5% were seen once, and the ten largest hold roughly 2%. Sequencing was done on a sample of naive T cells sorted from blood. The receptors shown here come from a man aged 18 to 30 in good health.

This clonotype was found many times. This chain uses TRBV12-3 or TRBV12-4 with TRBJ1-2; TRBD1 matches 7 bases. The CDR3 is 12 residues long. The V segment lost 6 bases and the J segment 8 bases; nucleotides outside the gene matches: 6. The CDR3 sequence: CASSLGQAGYTF. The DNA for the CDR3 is TGTGCCAGCAGCCTCGGACAGGCGGGCTACACCTTC.

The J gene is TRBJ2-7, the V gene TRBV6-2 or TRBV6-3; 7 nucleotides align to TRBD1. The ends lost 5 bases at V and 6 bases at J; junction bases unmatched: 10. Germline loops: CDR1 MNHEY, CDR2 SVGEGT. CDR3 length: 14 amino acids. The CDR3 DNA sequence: TGTGCCAGCAGTAACAGGGGCGTGTACTCCGAGCAGTACTTC. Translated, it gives CASSNRGVYSEQYF.

In nucleotides, the CDR3 is TGTGCCAGCAGTGGGGGGGCGGGAGGGTCCTACAATGAGCAGTTCTTC. Encoded protein: CASSGGAGGSYNEQFF. This chain links TRBV25-1 with TRBJ2-1; 9 bases map to TRBD2. The V and J ends lost 4 bases and 1 base, in that order; junction bases with no gene match: 5. Germline V gene sequence: CDR1 MGHDK, CDR2 SYGVNS. This CDR3 has 16 residues. Drawing the rest from reference TRBV25-1 and TRBJ2-1, the complete variable domain is EADIYQTPRYLVIGTGKKITLECSQTMGHDKMYWYQQDPGMELHLIHYSYGVNSTEKGDLSSESTVSRIRTEHFPLTLESARPSHTSQYLCASSGGAGGSYNEQFFGPGTRLTVL.

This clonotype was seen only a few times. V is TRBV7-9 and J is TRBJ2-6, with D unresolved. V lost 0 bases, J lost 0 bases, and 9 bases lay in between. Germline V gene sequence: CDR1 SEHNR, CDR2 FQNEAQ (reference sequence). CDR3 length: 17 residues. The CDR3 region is CASSLAGRLSGANVLTF. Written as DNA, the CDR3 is TGTGCCAGCAGCTTAGCCGGACGGCTCTCTGGGGCCAACGTCCTGACTTTC.

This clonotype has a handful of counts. The CDR3 loop is CSARGLTVIYEQYF. Here the CDR3 DNA reads TGCAGTGCTAGAGGCCTGACAGTTATCTACGAGCAGTACTTC. V is TRBV20-1 and J is TRBJ2-7, with a tentative D call TRBD1 (5 bases). Germline CDR1 DFQATT, CDR2 SNEGSKA (reference sequence). V was trimmed by 1 base and J by 3 bases, leaving 13 bases between them. This CDR3 has 14 amino acids.

As DNA, the CDR3 is TGCGCCAGCAGCTACCGACCGGGACAGGACGTCTATGGCTACACCTTC. It translates to CASSYRPGQDVYGYTF. The chain carries TRBV5-1 and TRBJ1-2; TRBD1 matches 8 bases. The CDR3 runs to 16 residues. V shed 3 bases, J shed 4 bases, and the junction held 11 bases outside the gene matches. Germline values: CDR1 SGHRS, CDR2 YFSETQ.

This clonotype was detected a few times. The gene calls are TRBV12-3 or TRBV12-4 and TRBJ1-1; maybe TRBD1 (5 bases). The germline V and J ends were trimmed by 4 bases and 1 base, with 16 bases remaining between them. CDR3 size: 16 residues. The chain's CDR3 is CASSSRAINGNTEAFF. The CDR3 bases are TGTGCCAGCAGTTCCAGGGCTATCAATGGGAACACTGAAGCTTTCTTT.

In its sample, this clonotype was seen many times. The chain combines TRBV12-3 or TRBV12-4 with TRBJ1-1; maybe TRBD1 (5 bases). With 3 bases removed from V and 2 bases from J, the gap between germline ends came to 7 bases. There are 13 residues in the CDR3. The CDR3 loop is CASSFTGNTEAFF. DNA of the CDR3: TGTGCCAGCAGTTTCACAGGAAACACTGAAGCTTTCTTT.

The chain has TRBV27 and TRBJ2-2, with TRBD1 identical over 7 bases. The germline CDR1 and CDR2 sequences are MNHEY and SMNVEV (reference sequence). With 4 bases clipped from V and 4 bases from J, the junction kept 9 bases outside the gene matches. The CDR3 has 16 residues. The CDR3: CASSWGQPRGTGELFF. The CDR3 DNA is TGTGCCAGCAGTTGGGGACAGCCCCGGGGCACCGGGGAGCTGTTTTTT.

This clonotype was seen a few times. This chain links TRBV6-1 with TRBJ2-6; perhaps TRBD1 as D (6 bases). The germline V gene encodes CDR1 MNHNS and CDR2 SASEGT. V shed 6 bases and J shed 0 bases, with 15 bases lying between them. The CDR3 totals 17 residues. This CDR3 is CASREGRQASGANVLTF. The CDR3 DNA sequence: TGTGCCAGCAGAGAGGGGCGACAGGCCTCTGGGGCCAACGTCCTGACTTTC.

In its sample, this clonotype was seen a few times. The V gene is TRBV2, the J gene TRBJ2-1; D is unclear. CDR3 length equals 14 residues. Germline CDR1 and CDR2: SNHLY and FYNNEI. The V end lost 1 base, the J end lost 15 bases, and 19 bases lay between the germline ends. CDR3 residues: CASSEEGRQPGRFF. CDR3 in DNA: TGTGCCAGCAGTGAAGAAGGGCGGCAACCAGGTCGGTTCTTC.

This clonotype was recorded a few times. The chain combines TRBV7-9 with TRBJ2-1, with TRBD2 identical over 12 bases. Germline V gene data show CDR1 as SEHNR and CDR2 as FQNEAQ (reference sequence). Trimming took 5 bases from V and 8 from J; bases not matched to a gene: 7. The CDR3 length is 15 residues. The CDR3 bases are TGTGCCAGCAGCCAAGGACTAGCGGGGCCCGATGAGCAGTTCTTC. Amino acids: CASSQGLAGPDEQFF. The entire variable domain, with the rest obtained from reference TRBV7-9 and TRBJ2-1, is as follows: DTGVSQNPRHKITKRGQNVTFRCDPISEHNRLYWYRQTLGQGPEFLTYFQNEAQLEKSRLLSDRFSAERPKGSFSTLEIQRTEQGDSAMYLCASSQGLAGPDEQFFGPGTRLTVL.

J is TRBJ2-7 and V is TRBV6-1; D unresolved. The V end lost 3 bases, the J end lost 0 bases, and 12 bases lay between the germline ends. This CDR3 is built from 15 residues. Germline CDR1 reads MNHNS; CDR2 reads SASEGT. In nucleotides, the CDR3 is TGTGCCAGCAGTGAGCTAGGGCTAAGCTCCTACGAGCAGTACTTC. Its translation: CASSELGLSSYEQYF.

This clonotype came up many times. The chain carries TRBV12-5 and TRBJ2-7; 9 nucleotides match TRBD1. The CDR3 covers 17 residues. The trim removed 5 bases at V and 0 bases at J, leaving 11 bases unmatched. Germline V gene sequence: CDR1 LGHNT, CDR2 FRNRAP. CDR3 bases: TGTGCTAGTGGTCTAAACCTCGGGACAGGGAGCTCCTACGAGCAGTACGTC. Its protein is CASGLNLGTGSSYEQYV.

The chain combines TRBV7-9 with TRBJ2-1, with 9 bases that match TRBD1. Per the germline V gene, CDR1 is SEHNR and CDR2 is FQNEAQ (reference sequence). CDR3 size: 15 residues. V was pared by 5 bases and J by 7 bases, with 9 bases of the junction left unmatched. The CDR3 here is CASSTRTGVFNEQFF. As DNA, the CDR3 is TGTGCCAGCAGCACCCGGACAGGGGTGTTTAATGAGCAGTTCTTC.

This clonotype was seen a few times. The CDR3 DNA reads TGTGCCAGCAGTGTACAGGGGATCCGGGAAAAACTGTTTTTT. This codes for CASSVQGIREKLFF. The chain couples TRBV6-1 to TRBJ1-4; 7 nucleotides agree with TRBD1. Trimming took 4 bases from V and 8 from J; bases not matched to a gene: 7. Germline lookup yields CDR1 MNHNS and CDR2 SASEGT. The CDR3 length is 14 residues.

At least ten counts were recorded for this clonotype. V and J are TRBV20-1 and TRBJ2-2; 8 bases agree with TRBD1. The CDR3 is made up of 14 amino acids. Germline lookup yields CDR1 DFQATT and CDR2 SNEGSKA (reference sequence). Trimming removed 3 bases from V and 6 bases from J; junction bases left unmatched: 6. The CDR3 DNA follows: TGCAGTGCTAGCAGGGGGCATGGATCCGGGGAGCTGTTTTTT. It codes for CSASRGHGSGELFF.

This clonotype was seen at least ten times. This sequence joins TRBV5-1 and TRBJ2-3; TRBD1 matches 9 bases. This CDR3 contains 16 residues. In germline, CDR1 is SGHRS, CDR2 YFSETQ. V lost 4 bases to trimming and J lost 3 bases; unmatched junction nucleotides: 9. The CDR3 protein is CASSATGTGTTDTQYF. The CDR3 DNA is TGCGCCAGCAGCGCCACCGGGACAGGGACGACAGATACGCAGTATTTT.

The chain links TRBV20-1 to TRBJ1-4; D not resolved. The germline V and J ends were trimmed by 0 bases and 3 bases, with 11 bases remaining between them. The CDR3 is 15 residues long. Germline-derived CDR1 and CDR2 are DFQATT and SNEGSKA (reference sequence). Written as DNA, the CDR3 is TGCAGTGCTAGAGATTTTGGAGGGTCTAATGAAAAACTGTTTTTT. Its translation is CSARDFGGSNEKLFF.

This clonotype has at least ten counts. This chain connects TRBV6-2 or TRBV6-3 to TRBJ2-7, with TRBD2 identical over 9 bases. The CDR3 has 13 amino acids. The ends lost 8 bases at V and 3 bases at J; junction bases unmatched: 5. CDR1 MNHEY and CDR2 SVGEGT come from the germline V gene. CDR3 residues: CASGRLADYEQYF. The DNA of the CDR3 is TGTGCCAGCGGCCGACTAGCGGACTACGAGCAGTACTTC.

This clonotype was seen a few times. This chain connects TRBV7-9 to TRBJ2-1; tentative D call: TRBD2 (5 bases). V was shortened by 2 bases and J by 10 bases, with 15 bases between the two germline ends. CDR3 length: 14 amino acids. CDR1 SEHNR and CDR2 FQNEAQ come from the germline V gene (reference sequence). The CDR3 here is CASSLLGGSGEQFF. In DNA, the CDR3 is TGTGCCAGCAGCTTATTGGGCGGGTCCGGAGAGCAGTTCTTC.

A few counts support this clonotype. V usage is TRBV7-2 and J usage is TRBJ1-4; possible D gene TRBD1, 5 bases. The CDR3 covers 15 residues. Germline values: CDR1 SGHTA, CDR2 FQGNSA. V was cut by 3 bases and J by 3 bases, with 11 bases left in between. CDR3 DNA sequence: TGTGCCAGCAGCTTCTCAGGGAGATCTAATGAAAAACTGTTTTTT. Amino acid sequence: CASSFSGRSNEKLFF.

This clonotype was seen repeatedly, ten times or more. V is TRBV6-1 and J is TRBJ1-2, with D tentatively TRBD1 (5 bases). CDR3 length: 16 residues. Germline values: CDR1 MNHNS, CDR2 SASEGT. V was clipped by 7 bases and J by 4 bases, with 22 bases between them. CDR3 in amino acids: CASKERRVDNFYGYTF. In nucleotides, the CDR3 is TGTGCCAGCAAGGAACGAAGGGTGGACAATTTCTATGGCTACACCTTC.

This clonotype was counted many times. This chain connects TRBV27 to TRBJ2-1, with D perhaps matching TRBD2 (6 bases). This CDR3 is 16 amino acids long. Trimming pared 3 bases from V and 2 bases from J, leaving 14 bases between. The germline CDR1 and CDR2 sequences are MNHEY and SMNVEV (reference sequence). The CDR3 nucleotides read TGTGCCAGCAGTTTTGTCTCGGGACTCACCTACAATGAGCAGTTCTTC. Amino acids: CASSFVSGLTYNEQFF.

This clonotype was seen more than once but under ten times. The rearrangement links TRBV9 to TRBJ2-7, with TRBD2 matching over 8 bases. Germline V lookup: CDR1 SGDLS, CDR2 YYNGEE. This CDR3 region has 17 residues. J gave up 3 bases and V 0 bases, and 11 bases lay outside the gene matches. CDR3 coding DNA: TGTGCCAGCAGCGTAGCTCCTAGCGGGCACAAATACTACGAGCAGTACTTC. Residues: CASSVAPSGHKYYEQYF.

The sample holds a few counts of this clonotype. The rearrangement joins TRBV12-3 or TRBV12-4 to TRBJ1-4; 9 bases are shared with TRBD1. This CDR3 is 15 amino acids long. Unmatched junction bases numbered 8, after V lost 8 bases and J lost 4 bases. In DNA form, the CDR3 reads TGTGCCAGCGAAAGGACAGGGGTAGTTAATGAAAAACTGTTTTTT. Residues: CASERTGVVNEKLFF.

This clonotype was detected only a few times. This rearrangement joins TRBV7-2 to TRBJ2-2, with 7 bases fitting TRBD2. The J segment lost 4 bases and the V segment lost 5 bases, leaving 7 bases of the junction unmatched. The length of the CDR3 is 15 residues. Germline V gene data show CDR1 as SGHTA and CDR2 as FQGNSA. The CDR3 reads CASSPEAGTTGELFF. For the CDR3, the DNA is TGTGCCAGCAGCCCGGAAGCGGGAACCACCGGGGAGCTGTTTTTT.

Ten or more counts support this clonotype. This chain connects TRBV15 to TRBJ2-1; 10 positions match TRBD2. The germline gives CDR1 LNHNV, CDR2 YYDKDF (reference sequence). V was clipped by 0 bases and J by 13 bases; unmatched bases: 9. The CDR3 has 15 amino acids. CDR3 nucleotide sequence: TGTGCCACCAGCAGAGATAAGCGGGAGGGTCTGGGACAGTTCTTC. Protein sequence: CATSRDKREGLGQFF. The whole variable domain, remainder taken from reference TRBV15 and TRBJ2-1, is DAMVIQNPRYQVTQFGKPVTLSCSQTLNHNVMYWYQQKSSQAPKLLFHYYDKDFNNEADTPDNFQSRRPNTSFCFLDIRSPGLGDTAMYLCATSRDKREGLGQFFGPGTRLTVL.

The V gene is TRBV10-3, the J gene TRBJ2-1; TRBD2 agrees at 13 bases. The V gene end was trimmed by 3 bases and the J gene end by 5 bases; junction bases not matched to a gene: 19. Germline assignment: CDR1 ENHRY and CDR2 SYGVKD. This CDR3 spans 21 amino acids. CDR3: CAISESVLTSGRRLLDNEQFF. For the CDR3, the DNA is TGTGCCATCAGTGAATCGGTTCTGACTAGCGGGAGGAGACTCCTCGACAATGAGCAGTTCTTC.

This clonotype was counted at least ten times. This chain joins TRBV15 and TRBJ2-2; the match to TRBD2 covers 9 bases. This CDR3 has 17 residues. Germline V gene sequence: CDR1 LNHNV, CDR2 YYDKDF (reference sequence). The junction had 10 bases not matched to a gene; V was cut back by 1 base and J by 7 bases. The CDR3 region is CATSRVDAGGPDGELFF. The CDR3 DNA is TGTGCCACCAGCAGAGTGGATGCGGGAGGGCCGGACGGGGAGCTGTTTTTT.